This TCR beta chain emerged from a study of molecular identifiers for immune sequencing clone quantification. Regarding the study as a whole: Reportedly, one cell's Jurkat TCR RNA was detected within one million naive CD8 cells.

The CDR3 length is 16 residues. The V and J ends lost 1 base and 6 bases respectively, with 13 bases between them. CDR1 and CDR2 from the germline V gene are SGHTA and FQGNSA. Methods described previously were used for bulk TCR libraries, and listed TCR primers were applied. TCRdb reprocessed the PCR reads with MiXCR, giving one entry per CDR3 protein. Of 90,000 or so distinct CDR3 sequences listed, around a quarter are singletons. Libraries of naive CD8 T cells were made from around 20,000 to 1,000,000 sorted cells. They used 10%, 30% or 50% RNA. CD8+CD4-CCR7+CD45RA+ cells were sorted as naive CD8 T cells. This clonotype came up many times. Antigen unknown.

V is TRBV7-2 and J is TRBJ1-6, with D possibly being TRBD1 (5 bases). The origin of this receptor is a human donor in good health. Some libraries in this study had Jurkat cell RNA spiked in. Sequencing used naive CD8+ T cells from blood, with Jurkat cell RNA spiked in. Described subset: FACS-sorted CD8+CD4-CCR7+CD45RA+ naive T cells. The CDR3 coding sequence is TGTGCCAGCAGCTTAGGTTGGGCAGGGCGTAATTCACCCCTCCACTTT. Translating it yields CASSLGWAGRNSPLHF. The full variable domain, with the rest looked up from reference TRBV7-2 and TRBJ1-6, is GAGVSQSPSNKVTEKGKDVELRCDPISGHTALYWYRQSLGQGLEFLIYFQGNSAPDKSGLPSDRFSAERTGGSVSTLTIQRTQQEDSAVYLCASSLGWAGRNSPLHFGNGTRLTVT.